The rows below give T cell receptor beta chains drawn from one sample of a study of Ad26.COV2.S vaccination and SARS-CoV-2 variants. TCRdb keeps only in-frame clones here, not all; method: immunoSEQ multiplex PCR. The sample has around 420,000 clones, 88% seen once. Sample: peripheral blood, taken in a trial of Ad26.COV2.S vaccine versus placebo. These receptors all come from a person between 18 and 59 years old who received the Ad26.COV2.S COVID-19 vaccine or a placebo. The CDR3 runs from the conserved cysteine through the conserved F or W. Each record gives: V gene, clone size, J gene, D gene, CDR3 protein, CDR3 DNA. The D gene is left open where the match is weak. Clone sizes are given selectively: once, few, many, or a class where the clone is expanded.

TRBV18,NA,TRBJ2-7,NA,CASSPPGAEQYF,TGTGCCAGCTCACCACCGGGGGCCGAGCAGTACTTC
TRBV11-2,NA,TRBJ1-1,NA,CASSLSRGTEAFF,TGTGCCAGCAGCTTATCCAGGGGCACTGAAGCTTTCTTT
TRBV9,NA,TRBJ2-3,NA,CASSVDSRIRTDTQYF,TGTGCCAGCAGCGTAGATTCGCGGATTCGGACAGATACGCAGTATTTT
TRBV4-2,NA,TRBJ1-3,TRBD1,CASSHGTGRTGNTIYF,TGTGCCAGCAGCCATGGGACAGGACGGACTGGAAACACCATATATTTT
TRBV6-6,NA,TRBJ2-3,NA,CASSYSQGGGGDTQYF,TGTGCCAGCAGTTACTCACAGGGGGGAGGGGGAGATACGCAGTATTTT
TRBV11-3,NA,TRBJ2-2,TRBD2,CASSLEGGTGELFF,TGTGCCAGCAGCTTAGAGGGGGGGACCGGGGAGCTGTTTTTT
TRBV29-1,once,TRBJ1-1,NA,CSVEDSRRVAEAFF,TGCAGCGTTGAAGATTCTAGGCGGGTTGCTGAAGCTTTCTTT
TRBV18,few,TRBJ1-2,TRBD1,CASSPRDRAPFSYTF,TGTGCCAGCTCACCTAGGGACAGAGCGCCTTTTAGCTACACCTTC
TRBV19,NA,TRBJ2-3,NA,CASSMTGDTDTQYF,TGTGCCAGTAGTATGACGGGGGACACAGATACGCAGTATTTT
TRBV5-5,NA,TRBJ1-5,NA,CASSLSWGFQPQHF,TGTGCCAGCAGCTTGAGTTGGGGTTTTCAGCCCCAGCATTTT
TRBV7-2,once,TRBJ1-2,NA,CASSFSGAGSSGGYTF,TGTGCCAGCAGCTTTTCCGGAGCCGGCTCCTCGGGTGGCTACACCTTC
TRBV28,NA,TRBJ1-3,TRBD1,CASRRGRVYGNTIYF,TGTGCCAGTCGGAGGGGGCGCGTTTATGGAAACACCATATATTTT
TRBV24-1,once,TRBJ2-1,NA,CATRPRGHNEQFF,TGTGCCACCAGGCCCAGGGGCCACAATGAGCAGTTCTTC
TRBV30,NA,TRBJ2-1,TRBD2,CAWSRLAGNYNEQFF,TGTGCCTGGAGCCGACTAGCGGGGAACTACAATGAGCAGTTCTTC
TRBV11-2,NA,TRBJ1-2,NA,CASSFPPGGQGYTF,TGTGCCAGCAGCTTCCCTCCGGGGGGGCAGGGCTACACCTTC
TRBV30,NA,TRBJ1-1,NA,CAWSPNRSAFF,TGTGCCTGGAGCCCAAACAGGTCCGCTTTCTTT
TRBV13,NA,TRBJ1-3,TRBD1,CASSPHRPDRGHPIPSGNTIYF,TGTGCCAGCAGCCCCCACCGGCCGGACAGGGGGCATCCAATTCCCTCTGGAAACACCATATATTTT
TRBV5-1,NA,TRBJ2-7,TRBD2,CASSLEGRGTYEQYF,TGCGCCAGCAGCTTGGAGGGGCGGGGGACCTACGAGCAGTACTTC
TRBV10-2,NA,TRBJ1-6,NA,CASSVRDSYNSPLHF,TGCGCCAGCAGTGTTCGAGACAGCTATAATTCACCCCTCCACTTT
TRBV25-1,NA,TRBJ2-1,NA,CASRVPGSGYNEQFF,TGTGCCAGCAGGGTGCCAGGGAGTGGGTACAATGAGCAGTTCTTC
TRBV5-6,NA,TRBJ2-7,NA,CASSTVTFEQYF,TGTGCCAGCAGCACTGTTACTTTCGAGCAGTACTTC
TRBV10-3,NA,TRBJ2-2,TRBD2,CAIGSGTSAGELFF,TGTGCCATCGGTTCCGGGACTAGCGCCGGGGAGCTGTTTTTT
TRBV15,NA,TRBJ1-2,NA,CATSRDTGPYGYTF,TGTGCCACCAGCAGAGATACAGGACCCTATGGCTACACCTTC
TRBV10-3,NA,TRBJ1-2,NA,CAISEPRTVANYGYTF,TGTGCCATCAGTGAGCCCCGGACAGTTGCTAACTATGGCTACACCTTC
TRBV7-9,once,TRBJ1-5,NA,CASSWGGGDQPQHF,TGTGCCAGCAGCTGGGGAGGAGGAGACCAGCCCCAGCATTTT
TRBV15,NA,TRBJ2-3,NA,CATSRESLANTDTQYF,TGTGCCACCAGCAGAGAGTCCTTAGCAAACACAGATACGCAGTATTTT
TRBV29-1,NA,TRBJ2-5,TRBD2,CSVDGGGPQETQYF,TGCAGCGTTGATGGCGGGGGACCTCAAGAGACCCAGTACTTC
TRBV4-3,once,TRBJ2-1,TRBD1,CASSQGTGGLDEQFF,TGCGCCAGCAGCCAAGGGACAGGAGGACTCGATGAGCAGTTCTTC
TRBV4-1,NA,TRBJ2-5,NA,CASSQEGAPQETQYF,TGCGCCAGCAGCCAAGAGGGAGCACCTCAAGAGACCCAGTACTTC
TRBV7-8,NA,TRBJ1-5,NA,CASSLGWALSDQPQHF,TGTGCCAGCAGCTTAGGTTGGGCCCTTAGTGACCAGCCCCAGCATTTT
TRBV19,NA,TRBJ1-4,TRBD1,CASTPLDRANEKLFF,TGTGCCAGTACCCCTCTTGACAGGGCTAATGAAAAACTGTTTTTT
TRBV5-6,NA,TRBJ1-2,NA,CASSFWVQVHTNYGYTF,TGTGCCAGCAGCTTTTGGGTACAGGTACACACTAACTATGGCTACACCTTC
TRBV5-4,NA,TRBJ1-1,NA,CASSRWGYTEAFF,TGTGCCAGCAGTCGCTGGGGGTACACTGAAGCTTTCTTT
TRBV19,once,TRBJ1-6,NA,CASSIGGSLRLPLHF,TGTGCCAGTAGTATAGGAGGCTCGCTTAGGTTACCCCTCCACTTT
TRBV6-5,few,TRBJ1-1,NA,CASSYYRDGEAFF,TGTGCCAGCAGTTACTACCGGGACGGTGAAGCTTTCTTT
TRBV7-8,once,TRBJ2-5,NA,CASIPPAGWETQYF,TGTGCCAGCATCCCCCCCGCGGGATGGGAGACCCAGTACTTC